The 19 T cell receptor beta chains listed next were all sequenced from one sample in a study of T cell changes during pregnancy in multiple sclerosis. TCRdb's copy holds only in-frame clones and misses some; the assay was immunoSEQ multiplex PCR. The sample includes around 100,000 clones, 90% of them seen just once. Here the sequenced sample was peripheral blood, taken in the second trimester of pregnancy. Receptor source: a female donor in good health, enrolled as a control in a pregnancy study.

The rearrangement uses TRBV11-2 and TRBJ1-1; D unresolved. The CDR3 is 12 residues long. Germline loops: CDR1 SGHAT, CDR2 FQNNGV. Trimming cost V 6 bases and J 7 bases, with 12 bases left between them. This chain's CDR3 is CASSPTGVEAFF. Written as DNA, the CDR3 is TGTGCCAGCAGTCCCACGGGAGTTGAAGCTTTCTTT. Supplemented by reference TRBV11-2 and TRBJ1-1, the full variable domain reads EAGVAQSPRYKIIEKRQSVAFWCNPISGHATLYWYQQILGQGPKLLIQFQNNGVVDDSQLPKDRFSAERLKGVDSTLKIQPAKLEDSAVYLCASSPTGVEAFFGQGTRLTVV.

The chain links TRBV5-1 to TRBJ1-1; D is ambiguous. This CDR3 has 14 residues. Trimming removed 0 bases at V and 5 bases at J, with 11 bases between. Germline V gives CDR1 SGHRS, CDR2 YFSETQ. The CDR3 DNA is TGCGCCAGCAGCTTGGGGCAATTGTGGACTGAAGCTTTCTTT. It translates to CASSLGQLWTEAFF. The whole variable domain, filled in from reference TRBV5-1 and TRBJ1-1, reads KAGVTQTPRYLIKTRGQQVTLSCSPISGHRSVSWYQQTPGQGLQFLFEYFSETQRNKGNFPGRFSGRQFSNSRSEMNVSTLELGDSALYLCASSLGQLWTEAFFGQGTRLTVV.

This clone showed up just a few times. The chain joins TRBV19 to TRBJ1-1; D call uncertain. V was trimmed by 7 bases and J by 7 bases, leaving 25 bases between them. The CDR3 is made up of 16 amino acids. The germline gives CDR1 LNHDA, CDR2 SQIVND (reference sequence). The CDR3 is CASTPLGKVVTLEAFF. CDR3 in DNA: TGTGCCAGTACTCCACTCGGTAAAGTGGTTACGCTTGAAGCTTTCTTT.

The gene calls are TRBV5-4 and TRBJ1-5, with TRBD1 matching 12 bases. Germline V gene data show CDR1 as SGHNT and CDR2 as YYREEE (reference sequence). The CDR3 consists of 16 residues. V gave up 2 bases and J gave up 7 bases; unmatched junction bases: 7. The CDR3 here is CASSFRDRGLVQPQHF. For the CDR3, the DNA is TGTGCCAGCAGCTTCCGGGACAGGGGGCTCGTCCAGCCCCAGCATTTT.

The chain joins TRBV30 to TRBJ2-2; a possible D gene is TRBD1 (5 bases). Germline CDR1 is GTSNPN and CDR2 is SVGIG (reference sequence). The CDR3 length is 12 residues. V lost 5 bases and J 8 bases, leaving 12 bases between the germline ends. The CDR3: CAWGAYRGELFF. DNA of the CDR3: TGTGCCTGGGGGGCTTATAGGGGGGAGCTGTTTTTT. Full variable domain (remainder filled in from reference TRBV30 and TRBJ2-2): SQTIHQWPATLVQPVGSPLSLECTVEGTSNPNLYWYRQAAGRGLQLLFYSVGIGQISSEVPQNLSASRPQDRQFILSSKKLLLSDSGFYLCAWGAYRGELFFGEGSRLTVL.

This clone was observed once. V is TRBV6-4 and J is TRBJ2-1, with TRBD1 identical over 8 bases. V shed 0 bases, J shed 9 bases, and the junction held 7 bases outside the gene matches. Looked up from germline, CDR1 is MRHNA and CDR2 is SNTAGT. This CDR3 is built from 15 residues. In DNA, the CDR3 is TGTGCCAGCAGTGACTCGACAGGGGTAGGAGGTGAGCAGTTCTTC. It translates to CASSDSTGVGGEQFF.

The chain combines TRBV25-1 with TRBJ1-3; possibly TRBD1 for D (5 bases). V shed 6 bases and J shed 0 bases, with 9 bases lying between them. This CDR3 has 14 residues. The germline V gene encodes CDR1 MGHDK and CDR2 SYGVNS. The CDR3 DNA is TGTGCCAGCAGCGACAGCCTCTCTGGAAACACCATATATTTT. It codes for CASSDSLSGNTIYF.

The CDR3 sequence is CASSAGAWREHGYTF. CDR3 sequence (DNA): TGTGCCAGTAGTGCCGGAGCTTGGAGGGAGCATGGCTACACCTTC. The J gene is TRBJ1-2, the V gene TRBV19, with unresolved D. V was cut by 5 bases and J by 6 bases, with 19 bases left in between. The CDR3 consists of 15 residues. Germline V gives CDR1 LNHDA, CDR2 SQIVND (reference sequence).

This rearrangement joins TRBV11-2 to TRBJ2-5; D perhaps matches TRBD1 (6 bases). The CDR3 is 15 residues long. Germline V gene lookup returns CDR1 SGHAT and CDR2 FQNNGV. V lost 5 bases and J 6 bases, leaving 19 bases between the germline ends. The CDR3 region has the DNA TGTGCCAGCAGCACCATCCGGGGTGGGACAAAGACCCAGTACTTC. Protein product: CASSTIRGGTKTQYF.

The chain links TRBV6-5 to TRBJ1-2; tentatively, D is TRBD1 (6 bases). Trimming shortened V by 5 bases and J by 1 base, and 14 bases separated the two germline ends. Germline V lookup: CDR1 MNHEY, CDR2 SVGAGI. This CDR3 has 15 amino acids. The CDR3, as DNA: TGTGCCAGCAGTGTCAGGGGCAGGGTTAACTATGGCTACACCTTC. It yields the protein CASSVRGRVNYGYTF.

The chain carries TRBV19 and TRBJ1-1; D gene uncertain. Germline assignment: CDR1 LNHDA and CDR2 SQIVND (reference sequence). The CDR3 runs 14 residues. V was pared by 7 bases and J by 3 bases, with 15 bases between. The CDR3 loop reads CASTLRRGHTEAFF. The DNA for the CDR3 is TGTGCCAGTACCCTAAGGCGAGGGCACACTGAAGCTTTCTTT. The whole variable domain, remainder taken from reference TRBV19 and TRBJ1-1, is DGGITQSPKYLFRKEGQNVTLSCEQNLNHDAMYWYRQDPGQGLRLIYYSQIVNDFQKGDIAEGYSVSREKKESFPLTVTSAQKNPTAFYLCASTLRRGHTEAFFGQGTRLTVV.

The chain has TRBV19 and TRBJ1-2; maybe TRBD1 (5 bases). CDR1 LNHDA and CDR2 SQIVND come from the germline V gene (reference sequence). Trimming cost V 3 bases and J 7 bases, with 15 bases left between them. This CDR3 is built from 14 residues. The CDR3 loop reads CASSITQGEFGYTF. The CDR3 DNA follows: TGTGCCAGTAGTATCACCCAGGGTGAATTTGGCTACACCTTC.

This sequence joins TRBV11-2 and TRBJ1-6; D possibly corresponds to TRBD1 (5 bases). The germline V and J ends were trimmed by 5 bases and 7 bases, with 18 bases remaining between them. The V gene's germline CDR1 is SGHAT and CDR2 FQNNGV. The CDR3 is 16 residues long. The DNA of the CDR3 is TGTGCCAGCAGCGTCAGGGTAGTAGATCAAAATTCACCCCTCCACTTT. This encodes CASSVRVVDQNSPLHF.

The chain combines TRBV27 with TRBJ2-7; a weak D match, TRBD1 (5 bases). There are 13 residues in the CDR3. The germline V gene has CDR1 MNHEY and CDR2 SMNVEV (reference sequence). Trimming pared 2 bases from V and 6 bases from J, leaving 11 bases between. CDR3 region: CASSLGRAGEQYF. The CDR3 nucleotides read TGTGCCAGCAGTTTAGGCAGGGCAGGCGAGCAGTACTTC.

The V gene is TRBV5-4, the J gene TRBJ1-2, with a possible D match to TRBD1 (6 bases). In germline, CDR1 is SGHNT, CDR2 YYREEE (reference sequence). Trimming stripped 0 bases from V and 4 bases from J, with 10 bases between. The length of the CDR3 is 14 residues. The CDR3 DNA reads as TGTGCCAGCAGCTTGGCTGGACAGCTCTATGGCTACACCTTC. Translation: CASSLAGQLYGYTF.

This rearrangement joins TRBV2 to TRBJ1-4, with D possibly being TRBD1 (5 bases). The V and J ends lost 3 bases and 8 bases respectively, with 16 bases between them. The CDR3 length is 15 residues. Germline loops: CDR1 SNHLY, CDR2 FYNNEI. As DNA, the CDR3 is TGTGCCAGCAGTGAGATCTCAGGGATGGACGAAAAACTGTTTTTT. It encodes CASSEISGMDEKLFF.

The chain carries TRBV5-1 and TRBJ2-7, with TRBD1 matching over 8 bases. Germline V gives CDR1 SGHRS, CDR2 YFSETQ. Trimming took 1 base from V and 0 from J; bases not matched to a gene: 3. The CDR3 totals 15 residues. CDR3 amino acids: CASSLTGGDSYEQYF. The DNA of the CDR3 is TGCGCCAGCAGCTTGACAGGGGGTGACTCCTACGAGCAGTACTTC.

The rearrangement joins TRBV11-3 to TRBJ2-1; no clear D. Trimming stripped 1 base from V and 7 bases from J, with 14 bases between. Germline V gene lookup returns CDR1 SGHNT and CDR2 YENEEA. This CDR3 is built from 15 residues. The CDR3 DNA is TGTGCCAGCAGCTTAGGAGGTCAAGGTAGGAATGAGCAGTTCTTC. The encoded protein is CASSLGGQGRNEQFF.

In this sample, this clone turned up once. V and J are TRBV27 and TRBJ1-6; maybe TRBD1 (5 bases). The V end lost 1 base, the J end lost 6 bases, and 19 bases lay between the germline ends. This CDR3 is 18 amino acids long. Per the germline V gene, CDR1 is MNHEY and CDR2 is SMNVEV (reference sequence). DNA of the CDR3: TGTGCCAGCAGTTTATTCGGAATAACCAGGGTCCCTAATTCACCCCTCCACTTT. It specifies CASSLFGITRVPNSPLHF.